This T cell receptor beta chain was identified in a study of CD8 T cells in ankylosing spondylitis. This clonotype was seen more than once but under ten times. TCRdb re-analysed the 5' RACE reads in MiXCR, keeping a single row per CDR3 protein. The sample holds more than 200,000 distinct CDR3 sequences, under 30% seen once. Germline CDR1 is SQVTM and CDR2 is ANQGSEA. The ends were cut back, 5 bases at V and 6 bases at J, with 15 bases in the middle. The CDR3 has 13 residues. The sequence came from a male donor with ankylosing spondylitis or in good health (not recorded which). This chain links TRBV29-1 with TRBJ2-3, with D tentatively TRBD1 or TRBD2 (5 bases each). Sequencing input: blood, either unsorted or a sorted T cell fraction (not recorded which). The CDR3 DNA reads TGCAGCGTTCCTGGGACCGCTCCTGATACGCAGTATTTT. Its protein is CSVPGTAPDTQYF.